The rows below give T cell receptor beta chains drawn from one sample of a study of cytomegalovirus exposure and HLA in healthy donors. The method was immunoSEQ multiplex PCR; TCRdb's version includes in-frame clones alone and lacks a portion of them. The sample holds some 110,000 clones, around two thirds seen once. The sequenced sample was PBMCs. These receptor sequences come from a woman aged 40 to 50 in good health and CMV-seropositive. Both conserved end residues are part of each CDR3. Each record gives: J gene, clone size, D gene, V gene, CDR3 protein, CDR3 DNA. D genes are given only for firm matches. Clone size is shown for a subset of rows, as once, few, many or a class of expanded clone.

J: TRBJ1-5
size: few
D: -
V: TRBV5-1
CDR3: CASSLDSAGNQPQHF
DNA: TGCGCCAGCAGCTTGGATAGCGCAGGTAATCAGCCCCAGCATTTT

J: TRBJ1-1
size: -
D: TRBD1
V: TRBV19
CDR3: CASQRQGNTEAFF
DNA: TGTGCCAGTCAAAGACAGGGAAACACTGAAGCTTTCTTT

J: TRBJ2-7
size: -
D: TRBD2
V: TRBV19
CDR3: CASSSGKSYEQYF
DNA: TGTGCCAGTTCTAGCGGGAAGTCCTACGAGCAGTACTTC

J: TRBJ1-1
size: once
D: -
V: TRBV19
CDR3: CASSINRNQNTEAFF
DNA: TGTGCCAGTAGTATCAACAGGAACCAGAACACTGAAGCTTTCTTT

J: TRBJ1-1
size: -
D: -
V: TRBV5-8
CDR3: CASSFPGRGIAFF
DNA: TGTGCCAGCAGCTTCCCGGGGAGGGGAATTGCTTTCTTT

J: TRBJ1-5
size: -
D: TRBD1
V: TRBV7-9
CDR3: CASSCYRGKDQPQHF
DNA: TGTGCCAGCAGCTGCTACAGGGGTAAAGACCAGCCCCAGCATTTT

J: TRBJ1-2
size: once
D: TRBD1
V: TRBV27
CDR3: CASSSTGGYYGYTF
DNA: TGTGCCAGCAGTTCAACAGGGGGCTACTATGGCTACACCTTC

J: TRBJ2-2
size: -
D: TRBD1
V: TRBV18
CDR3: CASSPRLNADRGRTGELFF
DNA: TGTGCCAGCTCACCACGCCTTAACGCCGACAGGGGGCGAACCGGGGAGCTGTTTTTT

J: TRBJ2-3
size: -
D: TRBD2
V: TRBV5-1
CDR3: CASTYQRPGLAADTQYF
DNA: TGCGCCAGCACCTACCAACGTCCGGGACTAGCGGCAGATACGCAGTATTTT

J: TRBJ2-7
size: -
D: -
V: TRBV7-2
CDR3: CASGWTRGVYEQYF
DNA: TGTGCCAGCGGATGGACCAGGGGCGTGTACGAGCAGTACTTC

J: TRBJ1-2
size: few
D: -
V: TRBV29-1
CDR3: CSVAGNYGYTF
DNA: TGCAGCGTTGCAGGGAACTATGGCTACACCTTC

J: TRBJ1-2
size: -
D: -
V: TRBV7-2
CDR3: CASSSSPRYGYTF
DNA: TGTGCCAGCAGCTCGTCCCCCCGTTATGGCTACACCTTC